Sequencing of this TCR beta chain was carried out in a study of regulatory T cells in long-lasting Graves disease (dated by TCRdb to the early 2020s). About the full investigation: In the newly diagnosed Graves' disease group, patients had been taking antithyroid drugs for less than 3 months. This study used TCR sequencing and RNA sequencing of peripheral blood to compare persistent Graves' disease patients against newly diagnosed Graves' disease patients. The study was conducted in China and was registered as a clinical trial. TCR sequencing covered roughly 13 persistent and around 20 newly diagnosed Graves' disease patients, some 33 samples in total.

Library preparation employed multiplex PCR. This sample was sequenced with an Illumina HiSeq 4000. CDR3 regions were amplified by Arm-PCR with iRepertoire HTBI primers to construct TCR beta libraries. PCR products were gel purified before sequencing. On the authors' methods: A total of under 80 TRBV and some 15 TRBJ segments were identified across samples and were used for gene usage analysis of CDR3 amino acid clonotypes. COPE and FqMerger were used to merge filtered high-quality paired reads into contigs. BLAST was used to align contigs to IMGT TRBV, TRBD and TRBJ reference genes, with CDR3 defined following IMGT. Highly expanded clones were defined as clonotypes with a frequency above 0.1%. Shannon entropy was used to measure repertoire diversity, and the Gini coefficient was used to measure V-J evenness. Clonotypes shared by more than one individual were considered public. TCRdb trimmed the raw reads at Q25, called clones with MiXCR and kept productive beta chains. Each CDR3 protein gets just one entry, which takes the most common genes and DNA from the rows behind it. These V and J calls originate from TCRdb's pipeline instead of the authors' own analysis. In all, the sample holds hundreds of thousands of distinct CDR3 sequences, and about 16% of those were seen once. About 25% of the sample is in the top ten clones.

V was cut back by 7 bases and J by 5 bases, leaving a gap of 17 bases between them. The germline V gene encodes CDR1 MNHEY and CDR2 SVGEGT. Including cysteine and phenylalanine, the CDR3 has 14 amino acids. The read is trimmed to its CDR3 DNA, 42 bases read in frame from base 1. This clonotype was seen a handful of times. This clone's antigen is unknown. Per-base qualities were not stored, and no clone one base away is much larger. This specimen's time point label, per the study, means: newly diagnosed GD, antithyroid drugs for less than 3 months. For both TCR sequencing and RNA sequencing, RNA was extracted from PBMCs in TRIzol. The diagnosis of Graves' disease was made according to American Thyroid Association guidelines. Patients were recruited from an endocrinology department in Xi'an, China. From each patient, around 8.3 milliliters of peripheral blood was collected into an EDTA anticoagulant tube. Ficoll Paque Plus density gradient separation was used to isolate PBMCs, and no additional T cell sorting was done. An Agilent 2100 Bioanalyzer and agarose gel were used to check RNA quality, while a NanoDrop 2000 measured RNA concentration.

Paper-wide results and their limitations: Patients with persistent disease shared more public clonotypes (about 3,000) than newly diagnosed patients did (around 1,000). Only the TCR beta chain was sequenced and analyzed. Only peripheral blood was studied, because thyroid tissue, the primary lesion, was inaccessible. Compared with newly diagnosed patients, patients with persistent Graves' disease had lower TCR Shannon entropy and fewer highly expanded clones, which suggests clonal expansion. As a limitation, the authors acknowledged that the small sample size may reduce accuracy. TRBV28, TRBJ1-2 and TRBJ2-5 were preferentially used in persistent disease, while TRBV20-1 and TRBJ2-1 were favored in newly diagnosed disease.

These records were also assigned to another study, of T cells in Graves' hyperthyroidism and ophthalmopathy. Taken from the second paper: Stable Graves' hyperthyroidism was defined as no progression to ophthalmopathy during 18 months of follow-up. The hyperthyroidism patients were between 18 and 65 years old and newly diagnosed, with a disease duration of less than 2 months. Any patient with an uncontrolled infection, another autoimmune disease, pregnancy or lactation was excluded. Diagnoses were established on the basis of clinical symptoms, serum thyroxine and TRAb, thyroid ultrasound, and orbital computed tomography. The TCR CDR3 was subjected to a first round of RT-PCR using the HTBI primer set and the Qiagen OneStep RT-PCR kit. Most expanded thyroid clonotypes (frequency above 0.001) were also found in blood, which suggests that blood repertoires may mirror thyroid immune responses. A model built on a 13 V-J signature distinguished ophthalmopathy from stable hyperthyroidism, reaching over 85% sensitivity and around 81% specificity in cross-validation and 80%/75% in testing. During validation, the model predicted progression to ophthalmopathy a median of approximately six months ahead of onset, with around 65% sensitivity and 72.22% specificity. To identify TCR V-J signatures that set the groups apart, the researchers used a discovery cohort of 100 patients, made up of approximately 43 with Graves' ophthalmopathy and 55 to 65 with stable Graves' hyperthyroidism. Prospective prediction of ophthalmopathy was tested in an independent validation cohort of approximately 19 hyperthyroidism patients and some 17 patients who later progressed to ophthalmopathy. The 100 discovery patients were divided at random into training and test sets in a 7:3 ratio. In addition, the study compared T-cell repertoires in thyroid tissue and in blood from roughly six Graves' hyperthyroidism patients. Following sampling, methimazole starting at 30 mg daily was given to hyperthyroidism patients, and high-dose intravenous methylprednisolone was given to ophthalmopathy patients. The libraries were constructed in a second round of multiplex PCR and then size-selected and purified. The libraries were sequenced on an Illumina HiSeq2000 using paired-end 100 bp reads. SOAPnuke was used to process the raw data, throwing out any read that contained adapters or uncalled bases, had a mean Phred below 15, or lacked an exact constant-primer or identifier match. High-quality paired reads were merged using COPE v1.2.5, and each unique nucleotide sequence was defined as a clonotype. Clonotypes were aligned to IMGT TRBV, TRBD and TRBJ reference segments using MiTCR v1.1. The analysis included only V-J combinations with a frequency above 0.0001, which together covered over 98% of the repertoires. The TCS score was defined as the ratio of F50 (clonal expansion) to E x V (chaos), calculated using BLOSUM62-based TCRdist between CDR3 peptides within each V-J. Welch's t-statistics and random forest reduced roughly 540 V-J features to 13, which were used in a naive Bayes classifier (R e1071). No statistical method was used to set the sample size in advance, and investigators knew the group allocation. TCR Vbeta CDR3 sequencing of approximately 140 peripheral blood samples (43 ophthalmopathy, about 80 hyperthyroidism and some 17 progressor patients) is reported in the paper.

This material consisted of peripheral blood mononuclear cells (PBMCs), taken at new diagnosis, from a patient treated with antithyroid drugs. The sequence came from a woman aged 40 to 65 with Graves disease. Donor details come from another sample of the same person, matched by shared clones. Recombination joined TRBV6-2 or TRBV6-3 with TRBJ1-2; possibly the D gene is TRBD1, per 6 matching bases. The nucleotides are TGTGCCAGCACCAGCAGGTCAGGGGTTTATGGCTACACCTTC. The resulting protein is CASTSRSGVYGYTF.